The present T cell receptor (beta chain) was sequenced within a study of cytomegalovirus exposure and HLA in healthy donors. The PCR ran on 60 Vbeta and 13 Jbeta primers. Profiling relied on immunoSEQ multiplex PCR, and the TCRdb table lists in-frame clones only, not all of them. The table records roughly 150,000 clones, about 75% of them present only once. After removal of 4 bases from V and 9 bases from J, the junction contained 4 bases not matched to a gene. Per the germline V gene, CDR1 is SEHNR and CDR2 is FQNEAQ (reference sequence). The CDR3 has 15 amino acids. This receptor was identified in a woman in her twenties or thirties in good health and CMV-seronegative. The sequenced material came from PBMCs. The chain couples TRBV7-9 to TRBJ2-4, with 15 bases identical to TRBD2. CDR3 DNA: TGTGCCAGCAGCTGGACTAGCGGGGGGGTCGGCATTCAGTACTTC. This codes for CASSWTSGGVGIQYF.